The 23 T cell receptor beta chains presented below share a single source sample, sequenced in a study of T cell responses to AZD1222 COVID-19 vaccine. Libraries were prepared by immunoSEQ multiplex PCR; TCRdb keeps only in-frame clonotypes and omits some of them. The sample shows 150,000 to 200,000 clones, around 94% of them seen only once. The starting material was peripheral blood, obtained 28 days after the second AZD1222 dose. These receptor sequences come from an adult who received the AZD1222 COVID-19 vaccine.

The chain joins TRBV7-2 to TRBJ2-3, with D hard to call. This CDR3 comprises 13 residues. Germline V gene sequence: CDR1 SGHTA, CDR2 FQGNSA. V was trimmed by 3 bases and J by 5 bases, leaving 9 bases between them. The CDR3 DNA follows: TGTGCCAGCAGCTTTAGAGAAAGAGATACGCAGTATTTT. This translates into CASSFRERDTQYF.

The CDR3: CASSLGVQRQNLAKNIQYF. The DNA of the CDR3 is TGTGCCAGCAGCTTAGGGGTACAACGGCAGAACCTAGCCAAAAACATTCAGTACTTC. The chain couples TRBV7-9 to TRBJ2-4, with no clear D. In germline, CDR1 is SEHNR, CDR2 FQNEAQ (reference sequence). The germline V and J ends were trimmed by 1 base and 0 bases, with 19 bases remaining between them. The CDR3 consists of 19 residues.

J is TRBJ2-1 and V is TRBV5-1; 16 bases agree with TRBD2. Germline V gene sequence: CDR1 SGHRS, CDR2 YFSETQ. The trim removed 4 bases at V and 9 bases at J, leaving 10 bases unmatched. The CDR3 sequence is 17 residues long. The CDR3 DNA sequence: TGCGCCAGCAGCCGCGTAGGGACTAGCGGGAGGGACGGTGAGCAGTTCTTC. This encodes CASSRVGTSGRDGEQFF.

Only one count was recorded for this clone. The rearrangement uses TRBV4-1 and TRBJ1-2, with D perhaps TRBD1 (6 bases). V was pared by 2 bases and J by 4 bases, with 14 bases between. CDR1 MGHRA and CDR2 YSYEKL come from the germline V gene. This CDR3 region has 15 residues. The CDR3 nucleotides read TGCGCCAGCAGCCAAACCCCGACAGGCAGCTATGGCTACACCTTC. Translating gives CASSQTPTGSYGYTF.

V is TRBV19 and J is TRBJ1-2, with D perhaps matching TRBD1 (6 bases). Germline CDR1 is LNHDA and CDR2 is SQIVND (reference sequence). The CDR3 runs to 13 residues. Trimming stripped 7 bases from V and 8 bases from J, with 17 bases between. The CDR3 bases are TGTGCCAGTACCCCGGGACAAGGAGTAGGCTACACCTTC. This gives the protein CASTPGQGVGYTF.

This chain links TRBV15 with TRBJ1-3; TRBD1 might be the D (5 bases). V lost 2 bases, J lost 0 bases, and 17 bases lay in between. Germline lookup yields CDR1 LNHNV and CDR2 YYDKDF (reference sequence). This CDR3 is 18 amino acids long. The CDR3 sequence: CATSRPRGGSSSGNTIYF. CDR3 sequence (DNA): TGTGCCACCAGCAGACCACGTGGGGGGTCGAGCTCTGGAAACACCATATATTTT.

The gene calls are TRBV6-2 or TRBV6-3 and TRBJ2-7, with 9 bases fitting TRBD1. This CDR3 contains 12 residues. CDR1 is MNHEY, CDR2 SVGEGT, per germline. Unmatched junction bases numbered 5, after V lost 5 bases and J lost 9 bases. The CDR3 sequence: CASSPGTGMQYF. The CDR3 DNA sequence: TGTGCCAGCAGTCCCGGGACAGGGATGCAGTACTTC.

The J gene is TRBJ1-2, the V gene TRBV5-8; D call uncertain. V lost 0 bases, J lost 8 bases, and 14 bases lay in between. Germline V gene data show CDR1 as SGHTS and CDR2 as YDEGEE. The CDR3 extends over 14 amino acids. The CDR3 loop is CASSLGHPPGGYTF. CDR3 DNA: TGTGCCAGCAGCTTGGGCCACCCCCCGGGAGGCTACACCTTC.

V gene TRBV28 combines with J gene TRBJ2-7, with TRBD1 matching 11 bases. V dropped 3 bases and J dropped 3; count of bases not matched to a gene: 4. The CDR3 is 15 residues long. CDR1 is MDHEN, CDR2 SYDVKM, per germline. The CDR3 nucleotides are TGTGCCAGCAGTTTGCCGGGACAGGGGGTCTACGAGCAGTACTTC. Residues: CASSLPGQGVYEQYF. Based on the CDR3 plus reference TRBV28 and TRBJ2-7, the full variable domain is DVKVTQSSRYLVKRTGEKVFLECVQDMDHENMFWYRQDPGLGLRLIYFSYDVKMKEKGDIPEGYSVSREKKERFSLILESASTNQTSMYLCASSLPGQGVYEQYFGPGTRLTVT.

The chain recombines TRBV28 with TRBJ1-4, with D possibly being TRBD1 (5 bases). Deletions cut 5 bases from V and 5 bases from J, with 15 bases between. This CDR3 has 15 residues. Germline V gene sequence: CDR1 MDHEN, CDR2 SYDVKM. CDR3 nucleotides: TGTGCCAGCAGTCTCCAGGGAGTGGGGAATGAAAAACTGTTTTTT. Encoded protein: CASSLQGVGNEKLFF.

This clone appeared once. The J gene is TRBJ1-3, the V gene TRBV19; D is undetermined. The CDR3 contains 16 residues. Germline V lookup: CDR1 LNHDA, CDR2 SQIVND (reference sequence). Trimming took off 6 bases at V and 0 bases at J, with 15 bases between the two ends. The CDR3: CASSPRTVFSGNTIYF. CDR3 sequence (DNA): TGTGCCAGTAGCCCCCGGACGGTTTTCTCTGGAAACACCATATATTTT.

A single count supports this clone. This sequence joins TRBV29-1 and TRBJ2-7; D could derive from TRBD1 or TRBD2 (5 bases each). Germline V gene sequence: CDR1 SQVTM, CDR2 ANQGSEA. The CDR3 extends over 15 amino acids. Trimming cost V 1 base and J 2 bases, with 15 bases left between them. The CDR3 reads CSVEGSRGLTYEQYF. In DNA, the CDR3 is TGCAGCGTTGAAGGGTCCCGGGGCCTAACCTACGAGCAGTACTTC.

This clone appeared a single time. This chain uses TRBV6-6 with TRBJ1-5; D is ambiguous. Germline CDR1 is MNHNY and CDR2 is SVGAGI (reference sequence). The CDR3 has 16 residues. Trimming removed 2 bases from V and 0 bases from J, with 11 bases in between. Here the CDR3 reads CASSYGGYYSNQPQHF. CDR3 in DNA: TGTGCCAGCAGTTACGGAGGATACTATAGCAATCAGCCCCAGCATTTT.

The chain employs TRBV2 and TRBJ2-5, with D perhaps matching TRBD2 (6 bases). V lost 8 bases and J lost 3, with 13 bases in between. Germline V gene data show CDR1 as SNHLY and CDR2 as FYNNEI. This CDR3 is 13 amino acids long. DNA of the CDR3: TGTGCCAGCGAAGGGGACTTGAAAGAGACCCAGTACTTC. Protein: CASEGDLKETQYF.

The gene calls are TRBV4-1 and TRBJ1-1; D gene ambiguous. The CDR3 has 15 amino acids. Germline CDR1 is MGHRA and CDR2 is YSYEKL. V dropped 4 bases and J dropped 5 bases, with 17 bases sitting between them. CDR3 protein: CASSRGDGLVTEAFF. CDR3 DNA sequence: TGCGCCAGCAGCCGAGGAGACGGCCTCGTTACTGAAGCTTTCTTT.

The chain links TRBV3-1 (or the pseudogene TRBV3-2) to TRBJ2-1, with TRBD2 matching 13 bases. Germline CDR1 LGHDT, CDR2 YNNKEL (reference sequence). V lost 6 bases to trimming and J lost 6 bases; unmatched junction nucleotides: 11. This CDR3 spans 17 amino acids. This CDR3 reads CASRHLLAGGPSNEQFF. The CDR3 nucleotides read TGTGCCAGCAGACACCTACTAGCGGGAGGGCCGTCCAATGAGCAGTTCTTC.

As regards this clone: The junction and the germline gene differ at one end; a read error may be behind it. This chain connects TRBV9 to TRBJ1-2, with D possibly being TRBD1 (5 bases). Per the germline V gene, CDR1 is SGDLS and CDR2 is YYNGEE. The CDR3 runs 14 residues. CDR3 nucleotides: TGTGCCAGCAGTGTAGACAGCCCTAACTATGGCTACACCTTC. Its protein product is CASSVDSPNYGYTF.

The chain has TRBV29-1 and TRBJ1-4; 9 nucleotides align to TRBD1. The CDR3 is 12 residues long. Germline V gene sequence: CDR1 SQVTM, CDR2 ANQGSEA. Germline trimming cut 8 bases from V and 6 bases from J; bases unmatched to any gene: 4. The CDR3 sequence is CSSQGADEKLFF. CDR3 DNA sequence: TGCAGCTCACAGGGGGCAGATGAAAAACTGTTTTTT.

V is TRBV7-9 and J is TRBJ2-5, with TRBD2 as a possible D gene (6 bases). The CDR3 spans 16 residues. The V gene lost 0 bases and the J gene lost 5 bases, with 16 bases spanning the gap. Germline V gives CDR1 SEHNR, CDR2 FQNEAQ (reference sequence). The CDR3 DNA follows: TGTGCCAGCAGCTTAGCGGGGAGGCACCCCGGGGAGACCCAGTACTTC. It specifies CASSLAGRHPGETQYF.

The chain carries TRBV6-6 and TRBJ1-1, with D unclear. The CDR3 is 11 residues long. Between the trimmed V and J ends, which lost 4 bases and 8 bases, there was a span of 8 bases. Germline CDR1 and CDR2: MNHNY and SVGAGI (reference sequence). As DNA, the CDR3 is TGTGCCAGCAGTTCCCCCCTCGAAGCTTTCTTT. It specifies CASSSPLEAFF.

This clone was observed once. This chain connects TRBV7-6 to TRBJ2-2; a weak D match, TRBD2 (5 bases). This CDR3 has 16 residues. In germline, CDR1 is SGHVS, CDR2 FNYEAQ. Deletions cut 1 base from V and 3 bases from J, with 12 bases between. CDR3 nucleotides: TGTGCCAGCAGCTTAGGATTAGGACTTTACACCGGGGAGCTGTTTTTT. Translation gives CASSLGLGLYTGELFF.

This chain uses TRBV30 with TRBJ2-6; perhaps D is TRBD1 or TRBD2 (5 bases each). This CDR3 has 13 residues. Germline assignment: CDR1 GTSNPN and CDR2 SVGIG (reference sequence). Deletions cut 1 base from V and 8 bases from J, with 9 bases between. In DNA, the CDR3 is TGTGCCTGGAGTGGGGGGTGGTCCAACGTCCTGACTTTC. Amino acids: CAWSGGWSNVLTF.

This clone was observed a handful of times. V gene TRBV4-1 combines with J gene TRBJ1-1; 8 bases map to TRBD1. The length of the CDR3 is 15 residues. Germline CDR1 is MGHRA and CDR2 is YSYEKL. Trimming took 4 bases from V and 3 from J; bases not matched to a gene: 7. The CDR3 coding sequence is TGCGCCAGCAGCCGGGACTGGACAGGGTACACTGAAGCTTTCTTT. Residues: CASSRDWTGYTEAFF.